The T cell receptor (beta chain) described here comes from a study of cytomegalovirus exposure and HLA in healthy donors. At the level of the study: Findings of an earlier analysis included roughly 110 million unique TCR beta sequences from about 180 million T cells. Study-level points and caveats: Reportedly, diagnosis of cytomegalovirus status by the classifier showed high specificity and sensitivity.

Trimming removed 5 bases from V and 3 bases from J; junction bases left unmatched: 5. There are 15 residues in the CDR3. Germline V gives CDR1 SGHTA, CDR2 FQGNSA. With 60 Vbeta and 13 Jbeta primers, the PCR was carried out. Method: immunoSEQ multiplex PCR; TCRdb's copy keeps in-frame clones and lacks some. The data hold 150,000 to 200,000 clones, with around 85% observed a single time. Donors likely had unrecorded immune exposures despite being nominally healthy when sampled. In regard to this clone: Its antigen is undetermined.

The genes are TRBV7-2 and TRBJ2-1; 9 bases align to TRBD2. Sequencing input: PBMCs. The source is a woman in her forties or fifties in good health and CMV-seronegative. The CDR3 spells CASSLTSGVYNEQFF. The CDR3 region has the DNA TGTGCCAGCAGCCTGACTAGCGGAGTCTACAATGAGCAGTTCTTC.